What follows are 5 T cell receptor beta chains derived from one specimen sequenced in a study of T cell responses to AZD1222 COVID-19 vaccine. Here immunoSEQ multiplex PCR was the method, and the copy in TCRdb shows in-frame clones only, minus some. The table records some 70,000 clones, about 83% of them present only once. The sample was peripheral blood, taken on day 0 of AZD1222 vaccination. The source is an adult in good health.

The gene calls are TRBV6-2 or TRBV6-3 and TRBJ1-5; 7 bases align to TRBD1. The ends lost 2 bases at V and 1 base at J; junction bases unmatched: 14. CDR3 length: 19 residues. Germline-derived CDR1 and CDR2 are MNHEY and SVGEGT. The CDR3 is CASSYRQGGSRPSNQPQHF. The CDR3 region has the DNA TGTGCCAGCAGTTACCGCCAGGGGGGATCACGGCCCAGCAATCAGCCCCAGCATTTT.

This chain uses TRBV28 with TRBJ1-2; maybe TRBD1 (5 bases). V lost 3 bases, J lost 3 bases, and 17 bases lay in between. Germline V gives CDR1 MDHEN, CDR2 SYDVKM. The CDR3 contains 16 residues. CDR3 bases: TGTGCCAGCAGTTTTCGGACGGGCCGAGGGGACTATGGCTACACCTTC. This encodes CASSFRTGRGDYGYTF.

V is TRBV3-1 (or the pseudogene TRBV3-2) and J is TRBJ1-3; D uncertain. The CDR3 loop spans 12 amino acids. Germline V gene lookup returns CDR1 LGHDT and CDR2 YNNKEL (reference sequence). Trimming took off 1 base at V and 9 bases at J, with 7 bases between the two ends. CDR3 coding DNA: TGTGCCAGCAGCCAAGGTGGTAGCACCATATATTTT. This encodes CASSQGGSTIYF.

The genes are TRBV18 and TRBJ1-4; D is undetermined. V lost 2 bases, J lost 10 bases, and 20 bases lay in between. The CDR3 has 16 amino acids. Germline CDR1 and CDR2: KGHSH and LQKENI. In nucleotides, the CDR3 is TGTGCCAGCTCACCAAACCGGGCGGACGCTTCGGGAAAACTGTTTTTT. Amino acids: CASSPNRADASGKLFF.

The chain couples TRBV5-1 to TRBJ1-3; 8 bases align to TRBD1. Germline lookup yields CDR1 SGHRS and CDR2 YFSETQ. V trimming: 4 bases; J trimming: 4 bases; junction bases outside the gene matches: 7. This CDR3 has 15 residues. The CDR3 region has the DNA TGCGCCAGCAGCATGACAGGGGCCCTCGGAAACACCATATATTTT. Translation gives CASSMTGALGNTIYF.